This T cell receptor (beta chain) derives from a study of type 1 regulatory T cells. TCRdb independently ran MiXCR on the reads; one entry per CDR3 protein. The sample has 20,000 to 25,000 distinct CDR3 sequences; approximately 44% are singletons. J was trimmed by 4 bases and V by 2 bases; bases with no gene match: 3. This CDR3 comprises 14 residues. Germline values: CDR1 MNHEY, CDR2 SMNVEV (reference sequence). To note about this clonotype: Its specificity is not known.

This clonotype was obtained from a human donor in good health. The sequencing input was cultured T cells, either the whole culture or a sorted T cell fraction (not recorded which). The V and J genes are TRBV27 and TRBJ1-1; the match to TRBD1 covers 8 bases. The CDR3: CASSLQGAATEAFF. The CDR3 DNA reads TGTGCCAGCAGTTTACAGGGGGCAGCCACTGAAGCTTTCTTT.